The 4 T cell receptor beta chains listed next were all sequenced from one sample in a study of OX40 agonist ivuxolimab in advanced cancers. Profiled with immunoSEQ multiplex PCR; TCRdb holds only in-frame clones, not every one. The repertoire includes about 67,000 clones, more than 75% of them detected once, and approximately 2% sits in the top ten. The sequenced sample was CD4+ or CD8+ T cells sorted from blood, obtained in a trial of the OX40 agonist ivuxolimab. The receptors come from an adult with an advanced solid tumor such as melanoma, head and neck, liver or kidney cancer.

The rearrangement links TRBV6-5 to TRBJ1-1, with D hard to call. Germline CDR1 MNHEY, CDR2 SVGAGI. The CDR3 sequence is 14 residues long. V dropped 5 bases and J dropped 1 base, with 11 bases sitting between them. The CDR3: CASSHFDGNTEAFF. CDR3 sequence (DNA): TGTGCCAGCAGTCATTTCGACGGGAACACTGAAGCTTTCTTT.

The genes are TRBV11-1 and TRBJ2-2, with 8 bases lining up with TRBD1. Trimming cost V 4 bases and J 5 bases; bases outside gene matches: 6. This CDR3 has 15 amino acids. Germline CDR1 is SGHAT and CDR2 is FQDESV (reference sequence). The CDR3 region is CASSSDRVGTGELFF. The CDR3 coding sequence is TGTGCCAGCAGCTCGGACAGGGTGGGGACCGGGGAGCTGTTTTTT.

This chain connects TRBV11-1 to TRBJ2-3, with 15 bases fitting TRBD2. CDR3 size: 17 residues. With 5 bases clipped from V and 3 bases from J, the junction kept 6 bases outside the gene matches. Germline assignment: CDR1 SGHAT and CDR2 FQDESV (reference sequence). The CDR3, as DNA: TGTGCCAGCAGCCGGACTAGCGGGAGGGCCGATACAGATACGCAGTATTTT. Its translation is CASSRTSGRADTDTQYF.

This clone came up a few times. This chain uses TRBV2 with TRBJ2-1; 9 bases are shared with TRBD1. The germline V gene has CDR1 SNHLY and CDR2 FYNNEI. J was trimmed by 4 bases and V by 6 bases; bases with no gene match: 4. The CDR3 is 14 residues long. The CDR3 DNA reads TGTGCCAGCAGGGGACAGGGACATTACAATGAGCAGTTCTTC. This sequence encodes CASRGQGHYNEQFF.